This T cell receptor beta chain was sequenced for a study of blood T cell repertoires in COVID-19. About the research overall: The study drew acute and convalescent COVID-19 samples from the United States, Italy and Spain. T cells, B-cell-depleted T cells, or PBMCs provided the cDNA or gDNA that served as material.

In this sample, this clone turned up once. Under the authors' procedure: Estimation of nucleated cell counts relied on the amplification of reference gene primers. Data came from immunoSEQ multiplex PCR; TCRdb stores just in-frame clones and leaves some out. V, J and clone size reflect that table, while D and trimming were determined from the DNA. The table shows under 50,000 clones, with roughly 87% occurring only once. Trimming stripped 4 bases from V and 5 bases from J, with 17 bases between. CDR3 length equals 15 residues. The germline V gene encodes CDR1 LNHDA and CDR2 SQIVND (reference sequence).

The receptor was isolated from an older man with active COVID-19. The specimen sequenced was peripheral blood. The rearrangement links TRBV19 to TRBJ1-2; tentative D call: TRBD1 (6 bases). The CDR3 coding sequence is TGTGCCAGTAGTACGTACCGGGACAAGCTTTATGGCTACACCTTC. Protein sequence: CASSTYRDKLYGYTF.